This T cell receptor beta chain came from a study of response to subunit inactivated influenza vaccine. CDR1 and CDR2 (germline): MDHEN, SYDVKM. The CDR3 runs 16 residues. Trimming cost V 6 bases and J 0 bases; bases outside gene matches: 6. Study conclusions and caveats: New T cells are recruited in small numbers by each seasonal influenza vaccination, according to the authors' suggestion.

TCRdb reprocessed the RT-PCR reads with MiXCR, giving one entry per CDR3 protein. The sample has 170,000 or so distinct CDR3 sequences, roughly 10% seen once; the top ten hold around 35%. This clonotype was detected many times. Its cognate antigen is unknown. The material was CD8+ T cells sorted from PBMCs, obtained approximately 25 months after vaccination. The receptor's source is a man between 45 and 75 years old who received an inactivated influenza vaccine. The chain carries TRBV28 and TRBJ2-1, with 9 bases that match TRBD2. The CDR3: CASSKLAGVSYNEQFF. The CDR3, as DNA: TGTGCCAGCAGCAAGTTAGCGGGAGTCTCCTACAATGAGCAGTTCTTC.